This section outlines one T cell receptor (beta chain) sequence together with its context. Per the original methods: Amplification of reference gene primers provided the estimated nucleated cell counts. The assay was immunoSEQ multiplex PCR, and TCRdb's table has in-frame clones only and misses some. V and J calls and clone size follow that table, whereas D and trimming were derived from the DNA. The sample includes 65,000 to 90,000 clones, roughly three quarters of them seen just once. Germline values: CDR1 LNHDA, CDR2 SQIVND (reference sequence). V gave up 5 bases and J gave up 8 bases; unmatched junction bases: 18. This CDR3 has 17 amino acids. This record belongs to a study of blood T cell repertoires in COVID-19. The overall study: Samples taken during acute and convalescent COVID-19 were collected in the United States, Italy and Spain. PBMCs, B-cell-depleted T cells, or T cells provided the cDNA or gDNA that made up the material.

Seattle patient enrollment occurred during active infection, with longitudinal follow-up thereafter. The origin of this receptor is a man aged 65 to 79 with COVID-19, enrolled during active disease. The specimen sequenced was peripheral blood. This chain connects TRBV19 to TRBJ2-1, with 7 bases lining up with TRBD1. CDR3 DNA sequence: TGTGCCAGTAGTCCGGGACAGTGGGGCAATCCGGTCCATGAGCAGTTCTTC. Protein: CASSPGQWGNPVHEQFF.